The clone carrying this T cell receptor beta chain was seen only a few times. Its matching antigen is unknown. The TCRbeta library was prepared with unique molecular identifiers. TCRdb recomputed calls from the PCR reads with MiXCR, one row per CDR3 protein. The data contain 130,000 or so distinct CDR3 sequences, around 9.8% of them singletons. The sample comes from a study of T-cell reconstitution after alpha-beta-depleted transplantation in children. Study observations and caveats: Several hundred graft clones that had expanded were reportedly the source of alpha-beta T cells about two months after transplant. Counts and diversity of T cells one year after transplant came mostly from newly produced T cells.

The CDR3 runs 15 residues. CDR1 and CDR2 (germline): MNHEY, SMNVEV (reference sequence). Trimming took 2 bases from V and 4 from J; bases not matched to a gene: 3. This sequence joins TRBV27 and TRBJ1-3, with TRBD1 matching 9 bases. Sequenced material: PBMCs, mostly from graft donor cells, taken 180 days after TCRalphabeta/CD19-depleted stem cell transplant. This receptor was identified in a girl under three years old who had a stem cell transplant for combined immunodeficiency, so the T cells may come from the graft donor. For the CDR3, the DNA is TGTGCCAGCAGTTTACGGACAGGGGCAGGAAACACCATATATTTT. As protein: CASSLRTGAGNTIYF.